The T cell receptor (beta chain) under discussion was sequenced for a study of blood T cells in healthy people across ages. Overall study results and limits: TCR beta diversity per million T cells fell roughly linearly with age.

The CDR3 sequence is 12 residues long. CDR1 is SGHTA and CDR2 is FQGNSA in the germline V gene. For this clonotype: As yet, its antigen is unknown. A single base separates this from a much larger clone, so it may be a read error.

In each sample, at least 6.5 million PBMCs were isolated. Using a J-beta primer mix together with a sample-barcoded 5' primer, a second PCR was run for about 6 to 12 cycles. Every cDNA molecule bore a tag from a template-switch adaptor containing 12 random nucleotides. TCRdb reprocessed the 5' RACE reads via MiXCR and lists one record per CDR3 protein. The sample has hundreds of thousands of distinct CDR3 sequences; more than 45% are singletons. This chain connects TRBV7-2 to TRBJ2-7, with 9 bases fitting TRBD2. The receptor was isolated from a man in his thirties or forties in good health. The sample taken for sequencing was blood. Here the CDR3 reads CAGSGGLYEQYF. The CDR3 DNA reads TGTGCCGGCAGCGGGGGGCTTTACGAGCAGTACTTC.